Given below is one T cell receptor beta chain in context. Its target is unknown. The PCR used 60 Vbeta and 13 Jbeta primers. The assay was immunoSEQ multiplex PCR, and TCRdb's table has in-frame clones only and misses some. The data hold around 99,000 clones, with about 63% observed a single time. This entry is derived from a study of cytomegalovirus exposure and HLA in healthy donors. The study's findings and limits: In a later analysis, HLA-C alleles had the fewest associated TCRs, DRB1 alleles the most. Earlier analysis looked at TCR beta V segments, and most were productive about 90% or about 30% of the time.

Trimming took 5 bases from V and 2 from J, leaving 7 bases between them. Germline V gene data show CDR1 as DFQATT and CDR2 as SNEGSKA (reference sequence). The CDR3 runs 11 residues. The sequenced sample was PBMCs. The TCR comes from a woman under 40 in good health and CMV-seronegative. This chain links TRBV20-1 with TRBJ2-7, with no clear D. For the CDR3, the DNA is TGCAGTGCTCATGAGGCCTACGAGCAGTACTTC. It yields the protein CSAHEAYEQYF.